The 17 T cell receptor beta chains in this list originate from one sample, sequenced in a study of T cells in Graves' hyperthyroidism and ophthalmopathy. TCR beta CDR3 region amplification was performed from RNA transcripts. The HTBI set primed first-round TCR CDR3 RT-PCR. TCRdb ran MiXCR on the multiplex PCR reads and lists one entry per CDR3 protein. The sample comprises about 320,000 distinct CDR3 sequences, 16% of which are singletons, and approximately 33% rests with the top ten. Sequencing input: blood. The receptors originated from a man aged 30-40 years with Graves' hyperthyroidism.

This clonotype was seen more than once but under ten times. V is TRBV20-1 and J is TRBJ2-1; 9 nucleotides match TRBD2. This CDR3 is 21 amino acids long. Germline assignment: CDR1 DFQATT and CDR2 SNEGSKA (reference sequence). The V and J ends lost 3 bases and 2 bases, in that order; junction bases with no gene match: 23. CDR3 sequence (DNA): TGCAGTGCTAGTAGTTTTGGCGAGACTAGCGGTGGGGAAATAACCTACAATGAGCAGTTCTTC. Amino acid sequence: CSASSFGETSGGEITYNEQFF.

This clonotype was counted many times. The chain carries TRBV7-6 and TRBJ2-3, with a possible D match to TRBD1 (6 bases). This CDR3 has 14 residues. Trimming took off 5 bases at V and 2 bases at J, with 11 bases between the two ends. CDR1 is SGHVS, CDR2 FNYEAQ, per germline. The chain's CDR3 is CASSPDRTTDTQYF. The CDR3, as DNA: TGTGCCAGCAGCCCCGACAGGACCACAGATACGCAGTATTTT.

This clonotype has at least ten counts. The CDR3 loop reads CASTPVVFEQYF. The CDR3 DNA is TGTGCCAGTACCCCCGTCGTCTTCGAGCAGTACTTC. The V and J genes are TRBV28 and TRBJ2-7, with D uncertain. The CDR3 has 12 amino acids. Germline lookup yields CDR1 MDHEN and CDR2 SYDVKM. Trimming removed 9 bases at V and 6 bases at J, with 15 bases between. Full variable domain (missing parts from reference TRBV28 and TRBJ2-7): DVKVTQSSRYLVKRTGEKVFLECVQDMDHENMFWYRQDPGLGLRLIYFSYDVKMKEKGDIPEGYSVSREKKERFSLILESASTNQTSMYLCASTPVVFEQYFGPGTRLTVT.

This clonotype occurred many times. This chain links TRBV5-6 with TRBJ2-7; D remains ambiguous. Germline values: CDR1 SGHDT, CDR2 YYEEEE. The CDR3 totals 13 residues. V shed 0 bases and J shed 7 bases, with 11 bases lying between them. In nucleotides, the CDR3 is TGTGCCAGCAGCTTGGGCAACCTCGAAGAGCAGTACTTC. It translates to CASSLGNLEEQYF.

Comments on this clonotype: A much larger clone lies one base from this, so it may be a read error. The gene calls are TRBV12-3 or TRBV12-4 and TRBJ2-1; 9 bases match TRBD2. The CDR3 is 15 amino acids. The CDR3 protein is CASSLWTSANNEQSF. CDR3 DNA: TGTGCCAGCAGTTTGTGGACTAGCGCTAACAATGAGCAGTCCTTC.

The chain employs TRBV7-2 and TRBJ2-1; D call uncertain. The V end lost 7 bases, the J end lost 7 bases, and 17 bases lay between the germline ends. The germline CDR1 and CDR2 sequences are SGHTA and FQGNSA. The CDR3 extends over 14 amino acids. CDR3 amino acids: CASNRPALGNEQFF. For the CDR3, the DNA is TGTGCCAGCAACCGGCCCGCTTTGGGGAATGAGCAGTTCTTC.

This chain connects TRBV14 to TRBJ1-1; TRBD1 matches 8 bases. V dropped 3 bases and J dropped 7; count of bases not matched to a gene: 10. The CDR3 spans 15 residues. Germline V lookup: CDR1 SGHDN, CDR2 FVKESK. CDR3 protein: CASSHRTGRPSEAFF. The CDR3 DNA follows: TGTGCCAGCAGCCACCGGACAGGGCGTCCCAGTGAAGCTTTCTTT.

This clonotype has at least ten counts. The CDR3 sequence: CASSSSGRAYEQYF. The CDR3 DNA follows: TGTGCCAGCAGCTCTAGCGGGAGGGCCTACGAGCAGTACTTC. The chain has TRBV13 and TRBJ2-7; TRBD2 aligns across 12 bases. The CDR3 is 14 amino acids. CDR1 is PRHDT and CDR2 is FYEKMQ in the germline V gene (reference sequence). The ends lost 4 bases at V and 2 bases at J; junction bases unmatched: 0.

This clonotype was found a few times. The chain carries TRBV20-1 and TRBJ1-6; D is ambiguous. CDR1 is DFQATT, CDR2 SNEGSKA, per germline (reference sequence). Trimming shortened V by 3 bases and J by 11 bases, and 11 bases separated the two germline ends. The CDR3 consists of 12 residues. CDR3 sequence: CSASTYQTPLHF. Here the CDR3 DNA reads TGCAGTGCTAGTACATATCAAACACCCCTCCACTTT.

Ten or more counts support this clonotype. The gene calls are TRBV20-1 and TRBJ2-5; D possibly corresponds to TRBD1 (6 bases). CDR1 and CDR2 from the germline V gene are DFQATT and SNEGSKA (reference sequence). This CDR3 is built from 14 residues. Trimming left V 0 bases short and J 9 bases short, with 17 bases between. CDR3 amino acids: CSARDMGQDVAQYF. The CDR3 bases are TGCAGTGCTAGAGACATGGGACAAGACGTGGCCCAGTACTTC.

The V call is TRBV30, the J call TRBJ1-2, with D possibly being TRBD1 (5 bases). V was cut by 2 bases and J by 4 bases, with 11 bases left in between. The CDR3 covers 13 residues. Germline CDR1 reads GTSNPN; CDR2 reads SVGIG (reference sequence). The CDR3 nucleotides are TGTGCCTGGAGTCCGTGGGGCACCTATGGCTACACCTTC. It encodes CAWSPWGTYGYTF.

In its sample, this clonotype was seen many times. This rearrangement joins TRBV12-3 or TRBV12-4 to TRBJ2-7; D call uncertain. The CDR3 loop spans 14 amino acids. Trimming shortened V by 3 bases and J by 5 bases, and 14 bases separated the two germline ends. CDR3 in DNA: TGTGCCAGCAGTTTGGGTAGGGCTAGGAACGAGCAGTACTTC. Amino acids: CASSLGRARNEQYF.

This clonotype was detected only a few times. The chain is built from TRBV9 and TRBJ1-2; D uncertain. CDR1 SGDLS and CDR2 YYNGEE come from the germline V gene. The CDR3 length is 14 residues. Trimming shortened V by 0 bases and J by 8 bases, and 14 bases separated the two germline ends. This CDR3 is CASSVEPTLGGYTF. The CDR3 DNA sequence: TGTGCCAGCAGCGTAGAGCCGACCCTGGGAGGCTACACCTTC.

This clonotype was seen at least ten times. The genes are TRBV3-1 and TRBJ1-5; TRBD1 matches 8 bases. J was trimmed by 10 bases and V by 4 bases; bases with no gene match: 9. Germline CDR1 reads LGHDT; CDR2 reads YNNKEL (reference sequence). This CDR3 has 14 residues. The CDR3 sequence: CASSPDRALVPQHF. The CDR3 DNA is TGTGCCAGCAGCCCGGACAGGGCCTTGGTACCCCAGCATTTT.

In DNA form, the CDR3 reads TGTGCCATCAGTGAGTCGTTTGGAATCCAGCCCCAGCATTTT. The encoded protein is CAISESFGIQPQHF. The chain joins TRBV10-3 to TRBJ1-5, with D hard to call. CDR3 length: 14 residues. V was clipped by 0 bases and J by 7 bases, with 10 bases between them. The germline V gene has CDR1 ENHRY and CDR2 SYGVKD.

This clonotype was observed a few times. This chain uses TRBV20-1 with TRBJ2-7; D is unclear. The CDR3 has 16 residues. CDR1 DFQATT and CDR2 SNEGSKA come from the germline V gene (reference sequence). With 3 bases removed from V and 3 bases from J, the gap between germline ends came to 21 bases. This CDR3 reads CSASFVTVRARYEQYF. The CDR3 coding sequence is TGCAGTGCTAGTTTCGTAACCGTAAGGGCACGCTACGAGCAGTACTTC.

V usage is TRBV20-1 and J usage is TRBJ2-3, with TRBD2 matching 9 bases. Germline V lookup: CDR1 DFQATT, CDR2 SNEGSKA (reference sequence). The V and J ends lost 1 base and 4 bases, in that order; junction bases with no gene match: 9. This CDR3 comprises 16 residues. The CDR3 coding sequence is TGCAGTGCTAGAGCCCACGGCGGGAGGGTAGCAGATACGCAGTATTTT. Amino acids: CSARAHGGRVADTQYF.